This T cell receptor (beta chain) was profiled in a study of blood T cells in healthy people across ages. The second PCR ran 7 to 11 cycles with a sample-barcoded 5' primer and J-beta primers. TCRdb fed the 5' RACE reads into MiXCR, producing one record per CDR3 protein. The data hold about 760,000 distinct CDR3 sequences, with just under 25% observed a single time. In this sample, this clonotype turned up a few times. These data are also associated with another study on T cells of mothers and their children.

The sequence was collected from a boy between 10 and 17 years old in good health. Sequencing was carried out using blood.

Here the CDR3 reads CASSKTPFPEQYF. The CDR3, as DNA: TGTGCCAGCAGCAAAACCCCCTTTCCGGAGCAGTACTTC. The rearrangement links TRBV21-1 to TRBJ2-7; TRBD1 is the table's D call, not checked against the DNA. TRBV21-1 is given as a pseudogene. The CDR3 is 13 residues long.